This entry concerns a single TCR beta chain. Antigen: not known. These data come from a study of shared clonotypes between healthy human individuals. Only in-frame clones appear in the TCRdb table, and some are missing; sequencing was by immunoSEQ multiplex PCR. This sample has hundreds of thousands of clones, with about 73% found just once. The V gene's germline CDR1 is DFQATT and CDR2 SNEGSKA (reference sequence). The CDR3 length is 11 residues. Study results and limitations: Roughly 4.7% was the fraction of naive CD4 clonotypes found shared across a few donors.

The gene calls are TRBV20-1 and TRBJ2-7; D possibly matches TRBD1 or TRBD2 (5 bases each). This TCR derives from a man under 40 in good health. Source material: memory CD4+ T cells sorted from blood. The subset: CD45RA-negative fraction. The CDR3 sequence is CRDWDPFGQYF. CDR3 in DNA: TGCAGGGACTGGGACCCCTTCGGGCAGTACTTC.